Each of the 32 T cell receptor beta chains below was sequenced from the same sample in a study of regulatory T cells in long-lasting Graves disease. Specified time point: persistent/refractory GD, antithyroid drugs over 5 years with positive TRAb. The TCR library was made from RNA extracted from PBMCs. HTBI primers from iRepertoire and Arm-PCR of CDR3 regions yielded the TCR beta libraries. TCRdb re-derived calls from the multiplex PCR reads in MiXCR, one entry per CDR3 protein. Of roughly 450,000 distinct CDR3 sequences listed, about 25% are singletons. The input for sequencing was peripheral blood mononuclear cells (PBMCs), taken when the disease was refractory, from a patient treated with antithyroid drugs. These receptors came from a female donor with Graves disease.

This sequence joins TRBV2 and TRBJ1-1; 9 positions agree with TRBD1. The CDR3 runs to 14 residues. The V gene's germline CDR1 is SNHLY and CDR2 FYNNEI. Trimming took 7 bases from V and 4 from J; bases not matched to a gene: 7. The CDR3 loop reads CASTRGQGPTEAFF. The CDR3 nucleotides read TGTGCCAGCACCAGAGGACAGGGGCCCACTGAAGCTTTCTTT.

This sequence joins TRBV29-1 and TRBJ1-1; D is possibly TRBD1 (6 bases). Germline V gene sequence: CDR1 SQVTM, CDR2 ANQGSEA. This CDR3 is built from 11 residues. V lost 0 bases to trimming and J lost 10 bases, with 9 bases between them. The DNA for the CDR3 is TGCAGCGTTGAAGATCAGGGGATAGCTTTCTTT. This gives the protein CSVEDQGIAFF.

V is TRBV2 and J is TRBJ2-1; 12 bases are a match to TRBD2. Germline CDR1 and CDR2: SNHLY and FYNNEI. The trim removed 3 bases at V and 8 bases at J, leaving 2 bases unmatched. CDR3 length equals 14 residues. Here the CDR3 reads CASSDRLAGDEQFF. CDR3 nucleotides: TGTGCCAGCAGTGACAGACTAGCGGGAGATGAGCAGTTCTTC.

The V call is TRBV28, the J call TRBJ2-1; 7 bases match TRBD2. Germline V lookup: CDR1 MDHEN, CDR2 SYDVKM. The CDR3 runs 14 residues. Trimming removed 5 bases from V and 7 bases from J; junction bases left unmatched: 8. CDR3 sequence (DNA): TGTGCCAGCAGTCCGGCACTAGCGAAGAATGAGCAGTTCTTC. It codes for CASSPALAKNEQFF.

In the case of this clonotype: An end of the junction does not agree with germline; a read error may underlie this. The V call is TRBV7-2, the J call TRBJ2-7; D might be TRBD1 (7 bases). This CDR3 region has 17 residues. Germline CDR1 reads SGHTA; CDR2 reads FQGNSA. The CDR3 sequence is CASSPIPGGQYNYGQYF. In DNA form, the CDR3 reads TGTGCCAGCAGTCCAATACCAGGGGGGCAGTACAACTACGGGCAGTACTTC.

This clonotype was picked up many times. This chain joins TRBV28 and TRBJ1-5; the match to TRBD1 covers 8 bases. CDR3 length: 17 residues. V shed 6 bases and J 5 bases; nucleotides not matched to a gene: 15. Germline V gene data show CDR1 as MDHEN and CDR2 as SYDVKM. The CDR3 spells CASSPMGRTGTDQPQHF. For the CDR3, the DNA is TGTGCCAGCAGCCCTATGGGTAGGACAGGGACCGATCAGCCCCAGCATTTT. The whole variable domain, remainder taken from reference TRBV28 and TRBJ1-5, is DVKVTQSSRYLVKRTGEKVFLECVQDMDHENMFWYRQDPGLGLRLIYFSYDVKMKEKGDIPEGYSVSREKKERFSLILESASTNQTSMYLCASSPMGRTGTDQPQHFGDGTRLSIL.

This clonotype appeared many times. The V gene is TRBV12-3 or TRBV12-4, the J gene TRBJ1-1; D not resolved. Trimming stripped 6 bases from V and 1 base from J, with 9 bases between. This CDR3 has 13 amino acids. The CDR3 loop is CASSLKGNTEAFF. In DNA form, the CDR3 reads TGTGCCAGCAGCTTGAAGGGGAACACTGAAGCTTTCTTT.

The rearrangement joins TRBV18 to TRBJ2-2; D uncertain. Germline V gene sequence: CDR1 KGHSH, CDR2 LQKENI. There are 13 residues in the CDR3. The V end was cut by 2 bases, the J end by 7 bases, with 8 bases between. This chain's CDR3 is CASSPNTLGELFF. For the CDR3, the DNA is TGTGCCAGCTCACCAAATACACTCGGGGAGCTGTTTTTT. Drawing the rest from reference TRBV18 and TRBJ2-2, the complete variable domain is NAGVMQNPRHLVRRRGQEARLRCSPMKGHSHVYWYRQLPEEGLKFMVYLQKENIIDESGMPKERFSAEFPKEGPSILRIQQVVRGDSAAYFCASSPNTLGELFFGEGSRLTVL.

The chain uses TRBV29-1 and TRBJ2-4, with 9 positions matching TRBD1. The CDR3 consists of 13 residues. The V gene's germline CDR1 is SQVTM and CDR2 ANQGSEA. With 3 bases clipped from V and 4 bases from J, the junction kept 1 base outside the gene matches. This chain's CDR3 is CSVEDRGKNIQYF. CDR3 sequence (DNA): TGCAGCGTTGAGGACAGGGGAAAAAACATTCAGTACTTC.

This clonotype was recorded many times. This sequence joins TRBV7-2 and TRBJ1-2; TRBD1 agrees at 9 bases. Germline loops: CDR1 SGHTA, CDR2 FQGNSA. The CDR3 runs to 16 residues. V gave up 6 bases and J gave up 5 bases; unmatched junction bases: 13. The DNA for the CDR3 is TGTGCCAGCAGTCCCACAGGGGGCGCGGTCCTTTATGGCTACACCTTC. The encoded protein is CASSPTGGAVLYGYTF.

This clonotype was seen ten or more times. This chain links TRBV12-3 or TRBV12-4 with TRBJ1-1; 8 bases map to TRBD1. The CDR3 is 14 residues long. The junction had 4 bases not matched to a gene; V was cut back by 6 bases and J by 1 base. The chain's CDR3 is CASSPGQGNTEAFF. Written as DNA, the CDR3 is TGTGCCAGCAGCCCCGGACAGGGGAACACTGAAGCTTTCTTT.

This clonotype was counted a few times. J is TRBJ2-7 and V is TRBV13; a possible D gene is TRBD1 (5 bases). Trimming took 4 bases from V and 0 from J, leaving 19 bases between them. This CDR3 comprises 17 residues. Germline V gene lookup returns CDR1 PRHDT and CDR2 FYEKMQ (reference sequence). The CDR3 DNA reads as TGTGCCAGCAGCTCTCCCCTCGGGCCAGGGAACTCCTACGAGCAGTACTTC. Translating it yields CASSSPLGPGNSYEQYF. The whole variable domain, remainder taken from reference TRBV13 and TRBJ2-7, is AAGVIQSPRHLIKEKRETATLKCYPIPRHDTVYWYQQGPGQDPQFLISFYEKMQSDKGSIPDRFSAQQFSDYHSELNMSSLELGDSALYFCASSSPLGPGNSYEQYFGPGTRLTVT.

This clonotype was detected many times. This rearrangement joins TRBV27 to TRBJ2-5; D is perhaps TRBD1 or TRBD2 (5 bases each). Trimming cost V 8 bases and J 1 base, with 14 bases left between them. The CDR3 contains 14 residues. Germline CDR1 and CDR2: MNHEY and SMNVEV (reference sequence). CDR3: CASRDHYAQETQYF. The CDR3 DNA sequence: TGTGCCAGCCGGGACCACTATGCCCAAGAGACCCAGTACTTC.

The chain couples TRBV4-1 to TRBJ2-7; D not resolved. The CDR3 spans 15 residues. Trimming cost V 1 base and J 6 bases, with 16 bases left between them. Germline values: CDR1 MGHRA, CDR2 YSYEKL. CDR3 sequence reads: CASSQGFPRPTEQYF. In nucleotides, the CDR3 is TGCGCCAGCAGCCAAGGTTTTCCCAGACCCACCGAGCAGTACTTC.

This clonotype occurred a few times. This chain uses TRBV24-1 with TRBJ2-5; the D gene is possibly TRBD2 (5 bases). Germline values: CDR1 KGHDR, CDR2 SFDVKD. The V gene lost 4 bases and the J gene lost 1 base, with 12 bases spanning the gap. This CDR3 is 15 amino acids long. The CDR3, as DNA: TGTGCCACCAGTGACCCAAGCGAGGGCCAAGAGACCCAGTACTTC. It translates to CATSDPSEGQETQYF.

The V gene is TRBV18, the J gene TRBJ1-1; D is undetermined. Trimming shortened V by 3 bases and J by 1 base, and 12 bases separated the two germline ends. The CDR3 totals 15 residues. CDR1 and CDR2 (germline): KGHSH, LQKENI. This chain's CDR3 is CASSPRLGSNTEAFF. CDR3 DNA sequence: TGTGCCAGCTCACCTAGACTTGGCTCGAACACTGAAGCTTTCTTT.

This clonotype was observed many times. CDR3 region: CASRPTGGDYGYTF. CDR3 DNA sequence: TGTGCCAGCAGACCTACAGGGGGCGACTATGGCTACACCTTC. V gene TRBV11-1 combines with J gene TRBJ1-2; 9 bases map to TRBD1. CDR3 size: 14 residues. J gave up 3 bases and V 6 bases, and 5 bases lay outside the gene matches. Germline assignment: CDR1 SGHAT and CDR2 FQDESV (reference sequence).

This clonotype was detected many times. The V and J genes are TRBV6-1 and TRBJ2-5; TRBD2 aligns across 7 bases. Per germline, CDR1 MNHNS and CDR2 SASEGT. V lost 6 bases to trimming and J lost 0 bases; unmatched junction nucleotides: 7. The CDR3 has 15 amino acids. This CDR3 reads CASSESLADQETQYF. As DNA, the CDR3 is TGTGCCAGCAGCGAATCTCTAGCGGACCAAGAGACCCAGTACTTC.

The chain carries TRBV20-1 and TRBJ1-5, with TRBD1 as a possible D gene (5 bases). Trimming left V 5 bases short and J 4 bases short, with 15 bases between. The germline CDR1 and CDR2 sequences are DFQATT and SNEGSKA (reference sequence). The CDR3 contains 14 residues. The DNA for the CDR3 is TGCAGTGCTCCACTCGGGGCTGAGAATCAGCCCCAGCATTTT. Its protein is CSAPLGAENQPQHF.

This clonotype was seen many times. The CDR3, as DNA: TGTGCCAGCAGTGGTGGGGACGGCGCCGGCTATGGCTACACCTTC. Translation gives CASSGGDGAGYGYTF. V and J are TRBV28 and TRBJ1-2; perhaps TRBD1 as D (5 bases). Germline assignment: CDR1 MDHEN and CDR2 SYDVKM. CDR3 length equals 15 residues. Trimming pared 5 bases from V and 4 bases from J, leaving 17 bases between.

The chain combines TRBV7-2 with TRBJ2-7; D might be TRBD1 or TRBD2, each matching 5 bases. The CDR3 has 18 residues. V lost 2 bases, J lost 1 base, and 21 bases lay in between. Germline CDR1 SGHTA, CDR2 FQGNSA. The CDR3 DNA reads TGTGCCAGCAGCTTAAAAGTAGCGAGAGGGGCTTGGTCCTACGAGCAGTACTTC. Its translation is CASSLKVARGAWSYEQYF.

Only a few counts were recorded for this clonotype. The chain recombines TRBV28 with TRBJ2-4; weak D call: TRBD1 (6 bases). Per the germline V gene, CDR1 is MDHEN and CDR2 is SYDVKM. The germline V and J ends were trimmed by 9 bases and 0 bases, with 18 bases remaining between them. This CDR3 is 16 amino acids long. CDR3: CASSIPGELAKNIQYF. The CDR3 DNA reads TGTGCCAGTTCCATACCAGGGGAGCTAGCCAAAAACATTCAGTACTTC.

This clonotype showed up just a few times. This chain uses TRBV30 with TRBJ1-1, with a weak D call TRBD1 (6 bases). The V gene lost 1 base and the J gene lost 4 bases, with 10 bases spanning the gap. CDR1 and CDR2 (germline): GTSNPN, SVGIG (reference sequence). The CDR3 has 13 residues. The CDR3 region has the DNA TGTGCCTGGAGTGCGTGGGGGGCCACTGAAGCTTTCTTT. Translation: CAWSAWGATEAFF.

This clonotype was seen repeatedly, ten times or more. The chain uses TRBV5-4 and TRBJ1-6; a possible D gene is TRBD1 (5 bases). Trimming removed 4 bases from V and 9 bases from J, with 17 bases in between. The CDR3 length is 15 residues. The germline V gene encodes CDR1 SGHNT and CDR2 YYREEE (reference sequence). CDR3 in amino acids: CASSPSGARGSPLHF. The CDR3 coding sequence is TGTGCCAGCAGCCCCAGTGGGGCACGGGGTTCACCCCTCCACTTT. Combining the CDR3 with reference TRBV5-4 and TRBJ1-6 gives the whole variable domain ETGVTQSPTHLIKTRGQQVTLRCSSQSGHNTVSWYQQALGQGPQFIFQYYREEENGRGNFPPRFSGLQFPNYSSELNVNALELDDSALYLCASSPSGARGSPLHFGNGTRLTVT.

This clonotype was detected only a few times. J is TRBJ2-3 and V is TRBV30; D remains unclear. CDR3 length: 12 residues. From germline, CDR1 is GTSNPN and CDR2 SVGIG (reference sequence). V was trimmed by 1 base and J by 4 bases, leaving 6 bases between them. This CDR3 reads CAWSDRPDTQYF. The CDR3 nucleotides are TGTGCCTGGAGTGATCGACCAGATACGCAGTATTTT.

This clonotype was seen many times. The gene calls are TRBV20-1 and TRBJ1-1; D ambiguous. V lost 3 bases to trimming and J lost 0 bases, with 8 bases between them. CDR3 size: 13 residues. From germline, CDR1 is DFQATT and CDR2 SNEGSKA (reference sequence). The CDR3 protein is CSARRIMNTEAFF. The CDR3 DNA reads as TGCAGTGCTAGGAGAATCATGAACACTGAAGCTTTCTTT.

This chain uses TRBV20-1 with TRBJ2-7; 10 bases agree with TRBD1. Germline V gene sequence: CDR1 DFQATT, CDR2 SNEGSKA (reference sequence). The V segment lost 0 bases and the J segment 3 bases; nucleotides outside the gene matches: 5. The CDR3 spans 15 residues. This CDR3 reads CSARDGTGVRYEQYF. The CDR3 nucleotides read TGCAGTGCTAGAGATGGGACAGGGGTTCGCTACGAGCAGTACTTC.

The CDR3 region has the DNA TGCAGTACAAACAGACAGGGGCCTTACTACGAGCAGTACTTC. Its protein is CSTNRQGPYYEQYF. The chain employs TRBV20-1 and TRBJ2-7; 8 bases line up with TRBD1. The CDR3 consists of 14 residues. Germline CDR1 is DFQATT and CDR2 is SNEGSKA (reference sequence). Trimming at V came to 8 bases and at J to 3 bases, leaving 12 bases not matched to a gene.

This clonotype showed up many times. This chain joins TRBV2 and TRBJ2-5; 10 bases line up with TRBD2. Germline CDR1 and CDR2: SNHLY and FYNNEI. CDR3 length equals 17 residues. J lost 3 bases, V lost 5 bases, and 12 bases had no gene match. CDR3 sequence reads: CASSTSLTSGQEETQYF. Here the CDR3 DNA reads TGTGCCAGCAGTACCAGCTTGACTAGCGGGCAAGAAGAGACCCAGTACTTC.

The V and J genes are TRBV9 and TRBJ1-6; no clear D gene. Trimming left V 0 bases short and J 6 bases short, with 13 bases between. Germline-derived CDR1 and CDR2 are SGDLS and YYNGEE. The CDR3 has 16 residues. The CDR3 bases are TGTGCCAGCAGCGTAGAGTCTGGGAAGGGTAATTCACCCCTCCACTTT. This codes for CASSVESGKGNSPLHF.

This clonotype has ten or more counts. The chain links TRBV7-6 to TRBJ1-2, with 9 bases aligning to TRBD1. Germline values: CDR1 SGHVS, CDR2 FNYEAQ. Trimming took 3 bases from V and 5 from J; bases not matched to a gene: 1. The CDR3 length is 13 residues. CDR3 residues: CASSFGTGYGYTF. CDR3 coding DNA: TGTGCCAGCAGCTTCGGGACAGGGTATGGCTACACCTTC.

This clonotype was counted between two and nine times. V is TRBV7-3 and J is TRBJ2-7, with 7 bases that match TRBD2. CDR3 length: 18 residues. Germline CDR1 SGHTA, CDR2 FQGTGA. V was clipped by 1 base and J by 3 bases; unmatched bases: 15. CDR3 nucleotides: TGTGCCAGCAGCTTAATCCCTTTCCGGGAGGTTCACAACTACGAGCAGTACTTC. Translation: CASSLIPFREVHNYEQYF.